The 17 T cell receptor beta chains given below trace back to one sample, sequenced in a study of blood T cell repertoires in COVID-19. Data came from immunoSEQ multiplex PCR; TCRdb stores just in-frame clones and leaves some out. The sample includes some 130,000 clones, approximately 88% of them seen just once. Sequencing used peripheral blood. These receptors were taken from a man between 65 and 85 years old with active COVID-19.

This rearrangement joins TRBV5-4 to TRBJ1-2, with 9 bases identical to TRBD1. Germline CDR1 is SGHNT and CDR2 is YYREEE (reference sequence). The ends lost 6 bases at V and 5 bases at J; junction bases unmatched: 8. The CDR3 extends over 14 amino acids. CDR3 loop: CASTQGQGPYGYTF. The DNA of the CDR3 is TGTGCCAGCACCCAGGGACAGGGTCCATATGGCTACACCTTC.

The chain has TRBV19 and TRBJ1-1; 8 nucleotides align to TRBD1. The V gene's germline CDR1 is LNHDA and CDR2 SQIVND (reference sequence). Trimming removed 3 bases from V and 5 bases from J; junction bases left unmatched: 5. This CDR3 contains 14 residues. This chain's CDR3 is CASSIIGQGTEAFF. CDR3 nucleotide sequence: TGTGCCAGTAGTATTATAGGACAGGGTACTGAAGCTTTCTTT.

This chain uses TRBV2 with TRBJ1-1; perhaps TRBD1 as D (6 bases). CDR3 length equals 15 residues. CDR1 and CDR2 (germline): SNHLY, FYNNEI. V was shortened by 7 bases and J by 4 bases, with 19 bases between the two germline ends. The CDR3 here is CASTRTGSRATEAFF. The DNA for the CDR3 is TGTGCCAGCACTCGTACAGGGAGTCGGGCCACTGAAGCTTTCTTT.

This clone was recorded once. As DNA, the CDR3 is TGTGCCAGCAGCTTGGGAGCGGGAGGACGCACAGATACGCAGTATTTT. It yields the protein CASSLGAGGRTDTQYF. J is TRBJ2-3 and V is TRBV5-4, with 9 bases fitting TRBD2. This CDR3 contains 16 residues. V lost 0 bases and J lost 1; bases outside the gene matches: 3. The germline V gene encodes CDR1 SGHNT and CDR2 YYREEE (reference sequence).

The chain carries TRBV11-1 and TRBJ2-7; 9 nucleotides line up with TRBD2. With 5 bases clipped from V and 5 bases from J, the junction kept 10 bases outside the gene matches. The CDR3 runs 15 residues. The V gene's germline CDR1 is SGHAT and CDR2 FQDESV (reference sequence). This CDR3 reads CASSPRLAARDEQYF. DNA for the CDR3: TGTGCCAGCAGCCCCCGACTAGCGGCGAGGGACGAGCAGTACTTC.

V usage is TRBV18 and J usage is TRBJ2-5, with D perhaps TRBD1 (6 bases). The CDR3 sequence is 17 residues long. Trimming took 2 bases from V and 4 from J, leaving 20 bases between them. Germline assignment: CDR1 KGHSH and CDR2 LQKENI. Here the CDR3 reads CASSPGSGQQGGETQYF. In DNA form, the CDR3 reads TGTGCCAGCTCACCAGGGTCCGGCCAACAGGGTGGAGAGACCCAGTACTTC.

This clone showed up just once. The chain employs TRBV30 and TRBJ1-1; 10 bases are a match to TRBD1. Germline trimming cut 2 bases from V and 4 bases from J; bases unmatched to any gene: 4. The CDR3 runs 14 residues. Per the germline V gene, CDR1 is GTSNPN and CDR2 is SVGIG (reference sequence). CDR3 bases: TGTGCCTGGAGTAAGGGACAGGGGACCACTGAAGCTTTCTTT. Its translation is CAWSKGQGTTEAFF.

V gene TRBV24-1 combines with J gene TRBJ2-1, with D possibly TRBD2 on 6 matching bases. V lost 4 bases, J lost 0 bases, and 15 bases lay in between. This CDR3 comprises 17 residues. Per germline, CDR1 KGHDR and CDR2 SFDVKD. The CDR3 DNA sequence: TGTGCCACCAGTGAATACGGGGACTTTAGCTCCTACAATGAGCAGTTCTTC. Amino acid sequence: CATSEYGDFSSYNEQFF.

V and J are TRBV28 and TRBJ2-3; weak D call: TRBD2 (6 bases). The germline V gene has CDR1 MDHEN and CDR2 SYDVKM. V was shortened by 4 bases and J by 1 base, with 6 bases between the two germline ends. The CDR3 is 13 residues long. The CDR3 is CASSWGGTDTQYF. The CDR3 coding sequence is TGTGCCAGCAGTTGGGGGGGCACAGATACGCAGTATTTT. Drawing the rest from reference TRBV28 and TRBJ2-3, the complete variable domain is DVKVTQSSRYLVKRTGEKVFLECVQDMDHENMFWYRQDPGLGLRLIYFSYDVKMKEKGDIPEGYSVSREKKERFSLILESASTNQTSMYLCASSWGGTDTQYFGPGTRLTVL.

The V gene is TRBV12-3 or TRBV12-4, the J gene TRBJ1-1; maybe TRBD1 (6 bases). Trimming shortened V by 3 bases and J by 10 bases, and 12 bases separated the two germline ends. CDR3 length: 12 residues. The CDR3 sequence: CASSLTGEGAFF. Here the CDR3 DNA reads TGTGCCAGCAGTTTGACAGGAGAGGGAGCTTTCTTT.

This clone occurred once. The rearrangement links TRBV12-3 or TRBV12-4 to TRBJ2-5; D remains unclear. Trimming took off 3 bases at V and 5 bases at J, with 10 bases between the two ends. The CDR3 contains 13 residues. The CDR3 coding sequence is TGTGCCAGCAGTTTCCCCGCACAGGAGACCCAGTACTTC. It codes for CASSFPAQETQYF.

The chain employs TRBV29-1 and TRBJ2-5, with 8 bases matching TRBD1. Losses at the gene ends were 7 bases for V and 3 bases for J; bases not matched to a gene: 4. Germline CDR1 reads SQVTM; CDR2 reads ANQGSEA. CDR3 size: 12 residues. In DNA form, the CDR3 reads TGCAGCGGTGTGACAGGGGAAGAGACCCAGTACTTC. Translated: CSGVTGEETQYF.

This clone was counted a single time. The V call is TRBV9, the J call TRBJ2-2, with TRBD1 matching 7 bases. Germline V gives CDR1 SGDLS, CDR2 YYNGEE. Germline trimming cut 4 bases from V and 2 bases from J; bases unmatched to any gene: 5. This CDR3 has 15 amino acids. CDR3 region: CASSPRTGNTGELFF. For the CDR3, the DNA is TGTGCCAGCAGCCCGAGGACAGGCAACACCGGGGAGCTGTTTTTT.

The chain carries TRBV28 and TRBJ2-7, with D perhaps matching TRBD2 (6 bases). CDR1 and CDR2 from the germline V gene are MDHEN and SYDVKM. The V end lost 6 bases, the J end lost 6 bases, and 21 bases lay between the germline ends. The CDR3 runs 15 residues. The CDR3 spells CASSPPGAGRGEQYF. The DNA for the CDR3 is TGTGCCAGCAGCCCCCCCGGTGCGGGACGAGGCGAGCAGTACTTC.

This chain links TRBV5-1 with TRBJ1-3; TRBD1 matches at 9 bases. V was clipped by 0 bases and J by 0 bases; unmatched bases: 4. This CDR3 comprises 17 residues. CDR1 is SGHRS and CDR2 is YFSETQ in the germline V gene. This CDR3 reads CASSLGDRAPSGNTIYF. Written as DNA, the CDR3 is TGCGCCAGCAGCTTGGGGGACAGGGCCCCCTCTGGAAACACCATATATTTT.

The chain employs TRBV15 and TRBJ2-1, with 10 bases fitting TRBD1. This CDR3 region has 15 residues. In germline, CDR1 is LNHNV, CDR2 YYDKDF (reference sequence). The ends lost 4 bases at V and 6 bases at J; junction bases unmatched: 6. The CDR3 sequence is CATSNRDRGINEQFF. DNA for the CDR3: TGTGCCACCAGCAACCGGGACAGGGGAATCAATGAGCAGTTCTTC.

This sequence joins TRBV6-1 and TRBJ2-3; TRBD2 might be the D (5 bases). Germline assignment: CDR1 MNHNS and CDR2 SASEGT. The length of the CDR3 is 17 residues. V lost 1 base to trimming and J lost 0 bases, with 14 bases between them. CDR3 sequence (DNA): TGTGCCAGCAGTGAAGAGGGTCGACTATCTAGCACAGATACGCAGTATTTT. Translation: CASSEEGRLSSTDTQYF.